This T cell receptor (beta chain) was documented in a study of T cells in tuberculosis. The CDR3 is 13 amino acids. Germline V gene sequence: CDR1 SGHVS, CDR2 FQNEAQ. Trimming removed 5 bases from V and 5 bases from J; junction bases left unmatched: 3. The table came from immunoSEQ multiplex PCR; TCRdb's copy has only in-frame clones and leaves some out. The sample consists of around 29,000 clones, 90% to 95% of them appearing once. The receptor comes from a donor aged 10-35 years with latent tuberculosis or without tuberculosis infection. V gene TRBV7-8 combines with J gene TRBJ1-2; TRBD1 matches at 9 bases. Input material: PBMCs. The CDR3 nucleotides are TGTGCCAGCAGCGAGGGACAGGGTTATGGCTACACCTTC. Translation: CASSEGQGYGYTF.